The 16 T cell receptor beta chains given below trace back to one sample, sequenced in a study of T-cell reconstitution after alpha-beta-depleted transplantation in children. As it was prepared, the TCRbeta library received unique molecular identifiers. A single record per CDR3 protein comes from TCRdb applying MiXCR to the PCR reads. The table has about 980,000 distinct CDR3 sequences, about 29% seen once. The starting material was PBMCs, mostly from graft donor cells, obtained 360 days after TCRalphabeta/CD19-depleted stem cell transplant. These receptor sequences come from a boy younger than two who had a stem cell transplant for SCID, so the T cells may come from the graft donor.

The rearrangement joins TRBV7-9 to TRBJ2-3; D uncertain. Germline loops: CDR1 SEHNR, CDR2 FQNEAQ (reference sequence). This CDR3 has 15 amino acids. The V end lost 1 base, the J end lost 0 bases, and 8 bases lay between the germline ends. CDR3 in DNA: TGTGCCAGCAGCTTAGGTCCCGGGAGCACAGATACGCAGTATTTT. Translating it yields CASSLGPGSTDTQYF. Looking up the rest from reference TRBV7-9 and TRBJ2-3 gives the full variable domain: DTGVSQNPRHKITKRGQNVTFRCDPISEHNRLYWYRQTLGQGPEFLTYFQNEAQLEKSRLLSDRFSAERPKGSFSTLEIQRTEQGDSAMYLCASSLGPGSTDTQYFGPGTRLTVL.

V is TRBV7-8 and J is TRBJ1-1; no reliable D call. V lost 4 bases to trimming and J lost 11 bases, with 14 bases between them. There are 12 residues in the CDR3. The germline V gene encodes CDR1 SGHVS and CDR2 FQNEAQ. CDR3 coding DNA: TGTGCCAGCAGCTCCGGACTCCCAGTCGCTTTCTTT. It yields the protein CASSSGLPVAFF.

This clonotype was counted only a few times. The gene calls are TRBV11-1 and TRBJ1-6; D might be TRBD1 (6 bases). The V end lost 5 bases, the J end lost 10 bases, and 18 bases lay between the germline ends. Per germline, CDR1 SGHAT and CDR2 FQDESV (reference sequence). This CDR3 has 15 amino acids. The DNA for the CDR3 is TGTGCCAGCAGCCGGCCGCGAGGGACACCCTCACCCCTCCACTTT. It codes for CASSRPRGTPSPLHF.

The V and J genes are TRBV4-1 and TRBJ2-5; maybe TRBD1 (5 bases). The V end lost 0 bases, the J end lost 5 bases, and 13 bases lay between the germline ends. Germline CDR1 MGHRA, CDR2 YSYEKL. CDR3 size: 15 residues. CDR3 loop: CASSQDGASYETQYF. CDR3 in DNA: TGCGCCAGCAGCCAAGATGGGGCTAGTTATGAGACCCAGTACTTC.

The V and J genes are TRBV19 and TRBJ1-5; 7 bases match TRBD1. This CDR3 region has 14 residues. Germline lookup yields CDR1 LNHDA and CDR2 SQIVND (reference sequence). Losses at the gene ends were 6 bases for V and 7 bases for J; bases not matched to a gene: 9. The CDR3 DNA sequence: TGTGCCAGTAGCGGTGCAGGGGGAGCACAGCCCCAGCATTTT. Translation gives CASSGAGGAQPQHF.

A few counts support this clonotype. This rearrangement joins TRBV7-9 to TRBJ2-7, with a tentative D call TRBD1 (6 bases). The V end was cut by 1 base, the J end by 2 bases, with 9 bases between. CDR1 is SEHNR and CDR2 is FQNEAQ in the germline V gene (reference sequence). The CDR3 runs to 14 residues. CDR3 sequence (DNA): TGTGCCAGCAGCTTAGTGGGGGACACCTACGAGCAGTACTTC. It translates to CASSLVGDTYEQYF.

This clonotype appeared a few times. The rearrangement uses TRBV12-3 or TRBV12-4 and TRBJ1-5; D gene ambiguous. The CDR3 is 14 residues long. CDR3 sequence reads: CAILGKGYNQPQHF. The CDR3 DNA follows: TGTGCAATCCTGGGGAAGGGATACAATCAGCCCCAGCATTTT.

V gene TRBV18 combines with J gene TRBJ2-3; D is unclear. The V and J ends lost 2 bases and 2 bases respectively, with 8 bases between them. The CDR3 is made up of 14 amino acids. Germline-derived CDR1 and CDR2 are KGHSH and LQKENI. In nucleotides, the CDR3 is TGTGCCAGCTCACCATTGCGAACCACAGATACGCAGTATTTT. This translates into CASSPLRTTDTQYF.

This clonotype was observed a few times. V usage is TRBV5-1 and J usage is TRBJ1-1, with D hard to call. Germline CDR1 is SGHRS and CDR2 is YFSETQ. The CDR3 length is 11 residues. Between the trimmed V and J ends, which lost 3 bases and 8 bases, there was a span of 8 bases. In nucleotides, the CDR3 is TGCGCCAGCAGCTCCCCGAGGGAAGCTTTCTTT. This encodes CASSSPREAFF.

The V call is TRBV4-2, the J call TRBJ2-6; D is undetermined. Trimming removed 0 bases at V and 4 bases at J, with 10 bases between. The germline CDR1 and CDR2 sequences are LGHNA and YNFKEQ. The CDR3 length is 16 residues. CDR3 bases: TGTGCCAGCAGCCAAGACGGGTACCGAGGGGCCAACGTCCTGACTTTC. Translated: CASSQDGYRGANVLTF.

V usage is TRBV5-1 and J usage is TRBJ2-3, with TRBD2 identical over 8 bases. Germline-derived CDR1 and CDR2 are SGHRS and YFSETQ. The CDR3 covers 17 residues. J gave up 2 bases and V 4 bases, and 12 bases lay outside the gene matches. CDR3 amino acids: CASSKPSGGGLTDTQYF. In DNA, the CDR3 is TGCGCCAGCAGCAAGCCCTCCGGGGGGGGCCTCACAGATACGCAGTATTTT.

This clonotype was observed a handful of times. The CDR3 DNA reads TGTGCCAGCAGCTTAGCGCTGGCTAGCGGGGGGTTTGCAGATACGCAGTATTTT. It specifies CASSLALASGGFADTQYF. This chain uses TRBV7-8 with TRBJ2-3; TRBD2 agrees at 11 bases. The CDR3 consists of 18 residues. The junction had 9 bases not matched to a gene; V was cut back by 0 bases and J by 4 bases. CDR1 is SGHVS and CDR2 is FQNEAQ in the germline V gene. The full variable domain, completed using reference TRBV7-8 and TRBJ2-3, is GAGVSQSPRYKVAKRGQDVALRCDPISGHVSLFWYQQALGQGPEFLTYFQNEAQLDKSGLPSDRFFAERPEGSVSTLKIQRTQQEDSAVYLCASSLALASGGFADTQYFGPGTRLTVL.

This clonotype was seen more than once but under ten times. The chain uses TRBV11-2 and TRBJ1-2, with a weak D call TRBD1 (5 bases). V was cut by 0 bases and J by 4 bases, with 9 bases left in between. The CDR3 totals 14 residues. Germline V gene sequence: CDR1 SGHAT, CDR2 FQNNGV. CDR3 region: CASSLDGTLYGYTF. In DNA, the CDR3 is TGTGCCAGCAGCTTAGATGGGACCCTCTATGGCTACACCTTC.

The chain has TRBV7-3 and TRBJ2-3; D not resolved. The V gene lost 5 bases and the J gene lost 4 bases, with 25 bases spanning the gap. This CDR3 contains 18 residues. The germline CDR1 and CDR2 sequences are SGHTA and FQGTGA. The CDR3 region is CASSPQPPLVYGADTQYF. As DNA, the CDR3 is TGTGCCAGCAGCCCCCAACCCCCTCTAGTCTACGGCGCAGATACGCAGTATTTT.

This clonotype has just one count. This sequence joins TRBV5-1 and TRBJ2-3; weak D call: TRBD2 (5 bases). The V end lost 4 bases, the J end lost 6 bases, and 12 bases lay between the germline ends. The CDR3 extends over 13 amino acids. Germline CDR1 reads SGHRS; CDR2 reads YFSETQ. CDR3 amino acids: CASSVGGLDTQYF. The CDR3 DNA reads TGCGCCAGCAGCGTGGGCGGGCTGGATACGCAGTATTTT.

The sample holds one count of this clonotype. CDR3 loop: CASSRTRRSSGNTIYF. The CDR3 DNA is TGTGCCAGCAGCCGCACCCGACGGAGCTCTGGAAACACCATATATTTT. This sequence joins TRBV4-2 and TRBJ1-3; D call uncertain. V was shortened by 4 bases and J by 0 bases, with 13 bases between the two germline ends. The V gene's germline CDR1 is LGHNA and CDR2 YNFKEQ. This CDR3 comprises 16 residues.